These 14 T cell receptor beta chains were sequenced from one sample in a study of cytomegalovirus exposure and HLA in healthy donors. TCRdb keeps only in-frame clones here, not all; method: immunoSEQ multiplex PCR. The data hold 150,000 or so clones, with 85% to 90% observed a single time. Sequencing was performed on PBMCs. The receptors shown here come from a woman between 18 and 29 years old in good health and CMV-seropositive.

This rearrangement joins TRBV4-1 to TRBJ2-3; no clear D. This CDR3 region has 14 residues. V lost 4 bases and J 0 bases, leaving 8 bases between the germline ends. Germline V gene sequence: CDR1 MGHRA, CDR2 YSYEKL. The CDR3 sequence is CASSPPRSTDTQYF. CDR3 nucleotides: TGCGCCAGCAGCCCCCCTAGGAGCACAGATACGCAGTATTTT.

This chain uses TRBV27 with TRBJ1-6, with D maybe TRBD1 (5 bases). V was shortened by 3 bases and J by 14 bases, with 14 bases between the two germline ends. In germline, CDR1 is MNHEY, CDR2 SMNVEV (reference sequence). The CDR3 runs to 13 residues. The DNA of the CDR3 is TGTGCCAGCAGTTTGGCCTGGGGGGTCACCCTCCACTTT. Amino acid sequence: CASSLAWGVTLHF.

This clone was counted between two and nine times. This chain links TRBV30 with TRBJ1-6; 7 bases match TRBD1. Germline CDR1 and CDR2: GTSNPN and SVGIG (reference sequence). V gave up 3 bases and J gave up 6 bases; unmatched junction bases: 2. The CDR3 runs 13 residues. CDR3 in amino acids: CAWRRDSNSPLHF. CDR3 DNA: TGTGCCTGGAGAAGGGACAGTAATTCACCCCTCCACTTT.

The chain uses TRBV9 and TRBJ1-2; D unclear. The CDR3 sequence is 13 residues long. CDR1 is SGDLS and CDR2 is YYNGEE in the germline V gene. Trimming removed 0 bases from V and 2 bases from J, with 5 bases in between. The CDR3 coding sequence is TGTGCCAGCAGCGTAGATGTAAACTATGGCTACACCTTC. It encodes CASSVDVNYGYTF.

This chain joins TRBV10-2 and TRBJ2-1, with TRBD2 matching 16 bases. The CDR3 consists of 15 residues. V lost 3 bases, J lost 10 bases, and 3 bases stayed unmatched. The germline V gene encodes CDR1 WSHSY and CDR2 SAAADI. CDR3 bases: TGCGCCAGCAGTGACGGGACTAGCGGGGGGGAGGAGCAGTTCTTC. It is translated as CASSDGTSGGEEQFF.

The chain carries TRBV5-6 and TRBJ1-4; 10 bases align to TRBD1. Germline assignment: CDR1 SGHDT and CDR2 YYEEEE. The J segment lost 4 bases and the V segment lost 5 bases, leaving 5 bases of the junction unmatched. This CDR3 is built from 15 residues. The CDR3 coding sequence is TGTGCCAGCAGGGGCCGGGACAGGGGTAATGAAAAACTGTTTTTT. Amino acids: CASRGRDRGNEKLFF. The complete variable domain, with remaining parts taken from reference TRBV5-6 and TRBJ1-4, reads DAGVTQSPTHLIKTRGQQVTLRCSPKSGHDTVSWYQQALGQGPQFIFQYYEEEERQRGNFPDRFSGHQFPNYSSELNVNALLLGDSALYLCASRGRDRGNEKLFFGSGTQLSVL.

The chain uses TRBV5-1 and TRBJ1-4; D is unresolved. Germline assignment: CDR1 SGHRS and CDR2 YFSETQ. V lost 4 bases to trimming and J lost 4 bases, with 8 bases between them. This CDR3 contains 13 residues. This CDR3 reads CASSPSGNEKLFF. The CDR3 coding sequence is TGCGCCAGCAGCCCTAGTGGTAATGAAAAACTGTTTTTT.

The chain recombines TRBV7-2 with TRBJ1-6; 8 positions match TRBD1. This CDR3 has 14 amino acids. Losses at the gene ends were 5 bases for V and 4 bases for J; bases not matched to a gene: 1. Looked up from germline, CDR1 is SGHTA and CDR2 is FQGNSA. The CDR3: CASSQGAYNSPLHF. CDR3 bases: TGTGCCAGCAGCCAGGGGGCGTATAATTCACCCCTCCACTTT.

CDR3 coding DNA: TGTGCCAGTAGTCCCGGCGACAGGGGGTTAGGTGGCTACACCTTC. Translation: CASSPGDRGLGGYTF. This chain links TRBV19 with TRBJ1-2; 9 nucleotides match TRBD1. CDR1 and CDR2 from the germline V gene are LNHDA and SQIVND (reference sequence). The CDR3 runs to 15 residues. The junction had 11 bases not matched to a gene; V was cut back by 5 bases and J by 7 bases.

The V call is TRBV28, the J call TRBJ1-1; tentative D call: TRBD1 (6 bases). CDR3 size: 12 residues. CDR1 and CDR2 from the germline V gene are MDHEN and SYDVKM. The germline V and J ends were trimmed by 2 bases and 6 bases, with 7 bases remaining between them. CDR3 nucleotide sequence: TGTGCCAGCAGTTTAAAGGGGGCTGAAGCTTTCTTT. Protein: CASSLKGAEAFF.

The chain recombines TRBV5-6 with TRBJ2-7, with 7 bases fitting TRBD1. The CDR3 totals 14 residues. Germline V lookup: CDR1 SGHDT, CDR2 YYEEEE. J was trimmed by 4 bases and V by 2 bases; bases with no gene match: 6. The CDR3 protein is CASSFFRTGYEQYF. In DNA, the CDR3 is TGTGCCAGCAGCTTCTTTAGGACAGGTTACGAGCAGTACTTC.

The genes are TRBV6-5 and TRBJ1-1; unclear D gene. Per germline, CDR1 MNHEY and CDR2 SVGAGI. V gave up 6 bases and J gave up 1 base, with 9 bases separating them. CDR3 length: 13 residues. The CDR3 sequence is CASRASPNTEAFF. The CDR3, as DNA: TGTGCCAGCAGGGCCTCCCCGAACACTGAAGCTTTCTTT.

This rearrangement joins TRBV5-1 to TRBJ2-1; tentative D call: TRBD1 (5 bases). Trimming left V 1 base short and J 5 bases short, with 16 bases between. Looked up from germline, CDR1 is SGHRS and CDR2 is YFSETQ. The CDR3 covers 16 residues. The CDR3, as DNA: TGCGCCAGCAGCTTGACAGGCACACGGACGGACAATGAGCAGTTCTTC. Its protein is CASSLTGTRTDNEQFF.

V gene TRBV15 combines with J gene TRBJ1-5, with TRBD1 as a possible D gene (6 bases). This CDR3 has 14 amino acids. Germline V gives CDR1 LNHNV, CDR2 YYDKDF (reference sequence). V lost 5 bases and J 4 bases, leaving 12 bases between the germline ends. In DNA form, the CDR3 reads TGTGCCACCAGCTCTCGACAGGTGAATCAGCCCCAGCATTTT. Translated, it gives CATSSRQVNQPQHF.